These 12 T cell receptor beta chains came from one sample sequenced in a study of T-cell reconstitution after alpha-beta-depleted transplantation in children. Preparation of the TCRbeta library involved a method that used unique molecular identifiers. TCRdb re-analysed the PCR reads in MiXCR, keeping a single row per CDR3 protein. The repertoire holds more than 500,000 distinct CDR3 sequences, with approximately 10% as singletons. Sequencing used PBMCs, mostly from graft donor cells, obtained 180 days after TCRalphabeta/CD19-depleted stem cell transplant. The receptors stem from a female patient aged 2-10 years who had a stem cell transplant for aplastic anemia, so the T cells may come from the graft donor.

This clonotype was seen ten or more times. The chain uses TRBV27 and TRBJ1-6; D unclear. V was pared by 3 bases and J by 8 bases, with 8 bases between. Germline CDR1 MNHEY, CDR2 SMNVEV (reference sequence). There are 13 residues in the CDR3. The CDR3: CASSFRPDSPLHF. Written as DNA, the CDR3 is TGTGCCAGCAGTTTCCGCCCGGATTCACCCCTCCACTTT.

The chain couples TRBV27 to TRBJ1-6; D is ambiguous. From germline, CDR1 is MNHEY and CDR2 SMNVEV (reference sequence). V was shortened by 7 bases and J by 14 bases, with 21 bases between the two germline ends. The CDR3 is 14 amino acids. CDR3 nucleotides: TGTGCCAGCACCCCCTTGTATCAGCCATTCACCCTCCACTTT. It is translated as CASTPLYQPFTLHF.

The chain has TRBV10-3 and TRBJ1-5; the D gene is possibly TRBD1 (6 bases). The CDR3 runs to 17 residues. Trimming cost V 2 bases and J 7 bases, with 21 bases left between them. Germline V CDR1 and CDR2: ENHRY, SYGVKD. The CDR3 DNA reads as TGTGCCATCAGTGAGATTCAAGCAGGGGTGCTAGGACAGCCCCAGCATTTT. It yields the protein CAISEIQAGVLGQPQHF.

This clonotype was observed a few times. CDR3 sequence reads: CASSSGQGWDEQFF. In DNA, the CDR3 is TGTGCCAGCAGTTCCGGACAGGGTTGGGATGAGCAGTTCTTC. The chain has TRBV12-3 or TRBV12-4 and TRBJ2-1; 8 bases line up with TRBD1. Trimming took 4 bases from V and 8 from J; bases not matched to a gene: 7. This CDR3 comprises 14 residues.

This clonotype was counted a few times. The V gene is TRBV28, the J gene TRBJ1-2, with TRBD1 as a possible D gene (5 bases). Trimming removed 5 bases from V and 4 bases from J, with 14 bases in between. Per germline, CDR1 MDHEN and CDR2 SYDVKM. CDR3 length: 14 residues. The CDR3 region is CASSHPGDGYGYTF. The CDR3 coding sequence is TGTGCCAGCAGTCACCCGGGGGACGGCTATGGCTACACCTTC.

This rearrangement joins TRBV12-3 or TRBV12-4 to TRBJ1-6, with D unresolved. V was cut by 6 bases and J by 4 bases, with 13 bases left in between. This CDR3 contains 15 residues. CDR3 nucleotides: TGTGCCAGCAGCTCCGGACGGTATTATAATTCACCCCTCCACTTT. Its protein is CASSSGRYYNSPLHF.

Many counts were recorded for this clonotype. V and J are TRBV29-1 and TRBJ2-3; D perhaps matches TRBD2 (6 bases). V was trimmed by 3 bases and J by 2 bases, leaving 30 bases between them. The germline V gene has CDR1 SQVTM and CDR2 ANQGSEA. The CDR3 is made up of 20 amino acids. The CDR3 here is CSVDGKPGLLGQGNTDTQYF. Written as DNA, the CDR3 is TGCAGCGTTGACGGGAAACCGGGACTCCTTGGGCAGGGTAACACAGATACGCAGTATTTT.

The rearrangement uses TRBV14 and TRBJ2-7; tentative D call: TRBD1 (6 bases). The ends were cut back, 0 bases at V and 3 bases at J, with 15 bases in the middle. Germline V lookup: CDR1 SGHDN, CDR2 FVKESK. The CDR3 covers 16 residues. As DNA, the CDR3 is TGTGCCAGCAGCCAAGAGGGGGCAGTCCTTTTCTACGAGCAGTACTTC. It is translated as CASSQEGAVLFYEQYF. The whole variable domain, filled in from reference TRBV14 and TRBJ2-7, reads EAGVTQFPSHSVIEKGQTVTLRCDPISGHDNLYWYRRVMGKEIKFLLHFVKESKQDESGMPNNRFLAERTGGTYSTLKVQPAELEDSGVYFCASSQEGAVLFYEQYFGPGTRLTVT.

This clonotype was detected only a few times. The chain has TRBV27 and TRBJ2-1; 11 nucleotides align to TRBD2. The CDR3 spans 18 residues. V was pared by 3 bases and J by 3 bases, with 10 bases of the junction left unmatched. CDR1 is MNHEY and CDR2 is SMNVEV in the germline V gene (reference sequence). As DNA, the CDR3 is TGTGCCAGCAGTTTTCTAACCGTTAGCGGGAGGGACTACAATGAGCAGTTCTTC. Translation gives CASSFLTVSGRDYNEQFF.

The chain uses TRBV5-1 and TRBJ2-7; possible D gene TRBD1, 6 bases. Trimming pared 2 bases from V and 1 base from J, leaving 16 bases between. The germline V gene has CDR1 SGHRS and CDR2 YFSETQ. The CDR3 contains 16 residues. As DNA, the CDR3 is TGCGCCAGCAGCTTAAGGGGGACGGCCCTATCCTACGAGCAGTACTTC. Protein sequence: CASSLRGTALSYEQYF.

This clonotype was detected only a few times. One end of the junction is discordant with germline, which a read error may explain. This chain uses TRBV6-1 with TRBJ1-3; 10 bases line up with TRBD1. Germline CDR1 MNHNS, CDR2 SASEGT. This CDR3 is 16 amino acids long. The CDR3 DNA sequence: TGTGCCAGCAGCGAAGTAGGGGACAGGGGTGGAAACACCATATATTTT. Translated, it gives CASSEVGDRGGNTIYF.

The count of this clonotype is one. The CDR3, as DNA: TGTGCCAGCAGCCCATCGGCGTCCCACAATGAGCAGTTCTTC. Amino acid sequence: CASSPSASHNEQFF. The chain links TRBV9 to TRBJ2-1, with D unresolved. Germline CDR1 and CDR2: SGDLS and YYNGEE. V lost 4 bases and J 5 bases, leaving 13 bases between the germline ends. This CDR3 contains 14 residues.